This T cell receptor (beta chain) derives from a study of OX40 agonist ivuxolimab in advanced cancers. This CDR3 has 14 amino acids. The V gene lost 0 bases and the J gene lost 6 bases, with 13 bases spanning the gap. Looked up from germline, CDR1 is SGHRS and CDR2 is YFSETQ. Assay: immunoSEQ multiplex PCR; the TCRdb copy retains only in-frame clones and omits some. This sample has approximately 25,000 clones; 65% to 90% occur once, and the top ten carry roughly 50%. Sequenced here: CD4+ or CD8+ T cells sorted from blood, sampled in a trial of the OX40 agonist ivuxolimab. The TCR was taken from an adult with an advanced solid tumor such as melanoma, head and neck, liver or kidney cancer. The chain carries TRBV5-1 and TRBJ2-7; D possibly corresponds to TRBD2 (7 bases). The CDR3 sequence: CASSLAAGAGEQYF. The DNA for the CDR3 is TGCGCCAGCAGCTTGGCGGCGGGGGCAGGCGAGCAGTACTTC. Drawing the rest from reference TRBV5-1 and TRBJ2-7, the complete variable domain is KAGVTQTPRYLIKTRGQQVTLSCSPISGHRSVSWYQQTPGQGLQFLFEYFSETQRNKGNFPGRFSGRQFSNSRSEMNVSTLELGDSALYLCASSLAAGAGEQYFGPGTRLTVT.